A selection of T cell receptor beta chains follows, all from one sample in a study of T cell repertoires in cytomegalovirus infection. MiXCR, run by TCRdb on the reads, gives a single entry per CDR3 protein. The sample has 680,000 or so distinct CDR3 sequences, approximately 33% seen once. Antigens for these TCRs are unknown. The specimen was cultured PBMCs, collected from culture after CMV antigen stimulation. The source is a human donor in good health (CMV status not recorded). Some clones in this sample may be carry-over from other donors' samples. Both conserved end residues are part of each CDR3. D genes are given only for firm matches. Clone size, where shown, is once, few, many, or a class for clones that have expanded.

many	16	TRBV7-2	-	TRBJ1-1	CASSLGGGLRNTEAFF	TGTGCCAGCAGCCTAGGAGGTGGGCTGAGAAACACTGAAGCTTTCTTT
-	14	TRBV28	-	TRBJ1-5	CASSLVGYNQPQHF	TGTGCCAGCAGTTTAGTGGGATACAATCAGCCCCAGCATTTT
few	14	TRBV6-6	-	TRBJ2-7	CASSPTRLAYEQYF	TGTGCCAGCAGTCCAACTCGACTGGCCTACGAGCAGTACTTC
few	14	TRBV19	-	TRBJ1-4	CASNSGGSNEKLFF	TGTGCCAGTAACTCCGGGGGATCTAATGAAAAACTGTTTTTT
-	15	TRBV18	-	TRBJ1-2	CASSTGTVEGRGYTF	TGTGCCAGCTCAACCGGGACGGTGGAGGGTCGTGGCTACACCTTC
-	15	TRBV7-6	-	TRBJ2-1	CASSLTTSWTHEQFF	TGTGCCAGCAGCTTAACGACCAGTTGGACCCATGAGCAGTTCTTC
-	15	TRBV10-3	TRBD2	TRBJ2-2	CAIAPSGGYTGELFF	TGTGCCATCGCTCCCAGCGGGGGGTACACCGGGGAGCTGTTTTTT
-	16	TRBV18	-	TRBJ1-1	CASSPGIKLEDTEAFF	TGTGCCAGCTCACCAGGAATAAAATTGGAGGACACTGAAGCTTTCTTT
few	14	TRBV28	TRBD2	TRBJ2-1	CASSLGVGGNEQFF	TGTGCCAGCAGTTTGGGGGTCGGGGGGAATGAGCAGTTCTTC
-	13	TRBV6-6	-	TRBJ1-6	CASRPREDSPLHF	TGTGCCAGTCGCCCACGGGAGGATTCACCCCTCCACTTT
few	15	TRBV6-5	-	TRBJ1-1	CASSYPGRGNTEAFF	TGTGCCAGCAGTTACCCGGGACGCGGGAACACTGAAGCTTTCTTT
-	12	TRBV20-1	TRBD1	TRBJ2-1	CRADRGYDEQFF	TGCAGGGCAGACAGGGGGTATGATGAGCAGTTCTTC
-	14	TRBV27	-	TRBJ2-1	CASRLTPYLHEQFF	TGTGCCAGCAGACTAACCCCTTATCTGCATGAGCAGTTCTTC
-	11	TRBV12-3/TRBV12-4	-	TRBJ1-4	CASSLYEKLFF	TGTGCCAGCAGTTTGTATGAAAAACTGTTTTTT
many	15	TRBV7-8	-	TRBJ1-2	CASSLRVRGHYGYTF	TGTGCCAGCAGCTTAAGGGTTAGGGGACACTATGGCTACACCTTC
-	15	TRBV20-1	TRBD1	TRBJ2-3	CSASDNRGRADTQYF	TGCAGTGCTAGTGATAACAGGGGACGCGCAGATACGCAGTATTTT
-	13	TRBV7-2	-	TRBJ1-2	CASSLSLPYGYTF	TGTGCCAGCAGCTTATCCTTACCTTATGGCTACACCTTC
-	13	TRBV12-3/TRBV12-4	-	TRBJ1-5	CASSPTPDQPQHF	TGTGCCAGCAGTCCCACCCCGGATCAGCCCCAGCATTTT
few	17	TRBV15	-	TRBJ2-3	CATSREGGRISTDTQYF	TGTGCCACCAGCAGAGAAGGTGGAAGAATTAGCACAGATACGCAGTATTTT
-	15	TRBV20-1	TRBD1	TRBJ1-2	CSARQKQGANYGYTF	TGCAGTGCTAGACAGAAGCAGGGGGCTAACTATGGCTACACCTTC
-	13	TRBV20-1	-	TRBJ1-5	CSAKEGVDQPQHF	TGCAGTGCTAAGGAGGGAGTGGATCAGCCCCAGCATTTT
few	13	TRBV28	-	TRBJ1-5	CATRTGGRRAQHF	TGTGCCACCCGAACGGGGGGGCGGCGGGCCCAGCATTTT
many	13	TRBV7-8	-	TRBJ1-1	CASSPRGLAEAFF	TGTGCCAGCAGCCCCCGCGGGCTCGCTGAAGCTTTCTTT
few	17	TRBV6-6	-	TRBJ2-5	CASSYGLATPPQETQYF	TGTGCCAGCAGTTATGGTTTAGCGACGCCACCCCAAGAGACCCAGTACTTC
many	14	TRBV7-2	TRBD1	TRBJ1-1	CASSSGGGFTEAFF	TGTGCCAGCAGCTCAGGGGGCGGATTCACTGAAGCTTTCTTT
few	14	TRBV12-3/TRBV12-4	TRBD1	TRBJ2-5	CASRHTGGGETQYF	TGTGCCAGCAGGCATACAGGGGGCGGAGAGACCCAGTACTTC
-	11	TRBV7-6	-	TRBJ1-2	CASSRHNGYTF	TGTGCCAGCAGCCGACATAATGGCTACACCTTC
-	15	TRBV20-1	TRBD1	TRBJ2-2	CSAPDRVAGTGELVF	TGCAGTGCTCCCGACAGGGTGGCAGGAACCGGGGAGCTGGTTTTT
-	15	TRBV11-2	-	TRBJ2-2	CASSWGLASTGELFF	TGTGCCAGCAGCTGGGGTCTAGCGTCCACCGGGGAGCTGTTTTTT
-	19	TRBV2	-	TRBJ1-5	CASSEGWGTGRYSNQPQHF	TGTGCCAGCAGTGAGGGCTGGGGGACGGGCCGCTATAGCAATCAGCCCCAGCATTTT
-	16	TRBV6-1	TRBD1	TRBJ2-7	CASSEVIRTGVPEQYF	TGTGCCAGCAGTGAAGTAATTCGGACAGGGGTGCCCGAGCAGTACTTC
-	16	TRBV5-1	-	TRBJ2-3	CASSLGDGGGTDTQYF	TGCGCCAGCAGCTTAGGTGATGGCGGCGGCACAGATACGCAGTATTTT
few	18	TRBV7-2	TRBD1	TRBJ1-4	CASSLGRGHAATNEKLFF	TGTGCCAGCAGCTTGGGCAGGGGGCACGCTGCAACTAATGAAAAACTGTTTTTT
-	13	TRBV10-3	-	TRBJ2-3	CAISESGADTQYF	TGTGCCATCAGTGAGTCAGGGGCAGATACGCAGTATTTT
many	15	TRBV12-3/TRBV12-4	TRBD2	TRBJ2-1	CASSPPSGGAYEQFF	TGTGCCAGCAGCCCCCCCAGCGGGGGGGCATATGAGCAGTTCTTC
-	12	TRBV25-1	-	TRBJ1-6	CANSEADSPLHF	TGTGCCAACAGTGAAGCGGATTCACCCCTCCACTTT
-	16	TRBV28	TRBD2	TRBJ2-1	CASSLGVGTSGNEQFF	TGTGCCAGCAGTTTAGGGGTTGGGACTAGCGGTAATGAGCAGTTCTTC